This TCR beta chain was captured by sequencing in a study of early T cells in non-severe SARS-CoV-2 infection. TCRdb independently ran MiXCR on the 5' RACE reads; one entry per CDR3 protein. The repertoire holds 20,000 to 30,000 distinct CDR3 sequences, with more than 3.5% as singletons. This clonotype has ten or more counts. The source of this sequence is an adult who was a healthcare worker with PCR-confirmed SARS-CoV-2 infection or an uninfected control (not recorded which). Sequenced: whole blood.

The CDR3 here is CASSHIGAGPLLYNEQFF. The CDR3 DNA sequence: TGTGCCAGCAGCCACATCGGTGCCGGACCTTTACTCTACAATGAGCAGTTCTTC. The chain combines TRBV11-2 with TRBJ2-1; D remains ambiguous. The CDR3 is 18 residues long. V lost 5 bases and J lost 3, with 23 bases in between. Germline V CDR1 and CDR2: SGHAT, FQNNGV.